Below, one TCR beta chain is given with its context. These data are taken from a study of blood T cell repertoires in COVID-19. Study overall: Collection of acute and convalescent COVID-19 samples took place in the United States, Italy and Spain. PBMCs, B-cell-depleted T cells, or T cells provided the cDNA or gDNA that made up the material.

Original handling: Nucleated cell number was recorded as an estimate derived from reference gene primer amplification. Clones were read by immunoSEQ multiplex PCR, and TCRdb kept only the in-frame ones, dropping some. V and J calls plus clone size are reproduced from that table; the DNA served to infer D and trimming. The sample lists around 52,000 clones; 80% to 90% were seen once. V was pared by 4 bases and J by 3 bases, with 22 bases between. CDR3 length equals 18 residues. Germline CDR1 reads LNHDA; CDR2 reads SQIVND (reference sequence). The V call is TRBV19, the J call TRBJ1-5; D is uncertain. The TCR sequence derives from a human donor in a cohort sampled during active COVID-19. Sequences were obtained from peripheral blood. CDR3 amino acids: CASSRSSAGGNFNQPQHF. The CDR3 DNA follows: TGTGCCAGTAGTAGGAGTTCCGCAGGCGGGAATTTCAATCAGCCCCAGCATTTT.